These T cell receptor beta chains were read from a single sample in a study of a mutant IDH1 vaccine in newly diagnosed glioma. Their specific antigens are unknown. Profiled with immunoSEQ multiplex PCR; TCRdb holds only in-frame clones, not every one. The repertoire holds some 130,000 clones, with around 80% as singletons. Sample: PBMCs, taken from a glioma patient whose treatment included an IDH1 peptide vaccine. These TCRs come from a man in his forties or fifties with glioma. The CDR3 runs from the conserved cysteine through the conserved F or W. The D gene is left open where the match is weak. The listing skips clone size in some rows; elsewhere it reads once, few, many or a size class.

size: NA
length: 16
D: TRBD2
V: TRBV5-5
J: TRBJ2-5
CDR3: CASSRRASSGRETQYF
DNA: TGTGCCAGCAGCCGGAGGGCGTCTAGCGGGAGAGAGACCCAGTACTTC

size: NA
length: 16
D: TRBD2
V: TRBV7-9
J: TRBJ2-5
CDR3: CASSLGTSGRGETQYF
DNA: TGTGCCAGCAGCTTAGGGACTAGCGGGAGAGGAGAGACCCAGTACTTC

size: NA
length: 14
D: TRBD1
V: TRBV5-6
J: TRBJ2-5
CDR3: CASSRIRGRETQYF
DNA: TGTGCCAGCAGCCGGATTAGGGGGCGAGAGACCCAGTACTTC

size: once
length: 14
D: NA
V: TRBV15
J: TRBJ2-7
CDR3: CATSSLVGAHEQYF
DNA: TGTGCCACCAGCTCCTTGGTCGGGGCCCACGAGCAGTACTTC

size: NA
length: 14
D: TRBD1
V: TRBV7-3
J: TRBJ1-1
CDR3: CASSPQGAGTEAFF
DNA: TGTGCCAGCAGCCCCCAGGGGGCGGGGACTGAAGCTTTCTTT

size: NA
length: 15
D: NA
V: TRBV19
J: TRBJ1-5
CDR3: CASSRQFGRHQPQHF
DNA: TGTGCCAGTAGCCGACAGTTCGGCCGCCATCAGCCCCAGCATTTT

size: NA
length: 17
D: TRBD1
V: TRBV19
J: TRBJ2-5
CDR3: CASSEDRGLGYGETQYF
DNA: TGTGCCTCCTCGGAAGACAGGGGGCTTGGATATGGAGAGACCCAGTACTTC

size: NA
length: 14
D: NA
V: TRBV30
J: TRBJ1-5
CDR3: CACQGRQLNQPQHF
DNA: TGTGCCTGCCAGGGGCGCCAACTCAATCAGCCCCAGCATTTT

size: NA
length: 14
D: TRBD1
V: TRBV6-1
J: TRBJ2-7
CDR3: CASSVTRGRSEQYF
DNA: TGTGCCAGCAGTGTAACGAGGGGGCGCAGCGAGCAGTACTTC

size: NA
length: 15
D: NA
V: TRBV13
J: TRBJ2-5
CDR3: CASSRSPTGEETQYF
DNA: TGTGCCAGCAGCCGATCGCCTACTGGCGAAGAGACCCAGTACTTC

size: NA
length: 15
D: NA
V: TRBV4-1
J: TRBJ2-5
CDR3: CASRLGRGGQETQYF
DNA: TGCGCCAGCAGGCTTGGCAGGGGGGGACAAGAGACCCAGTACTTC

size: NA
length: 15
D: TRBD2
V: TRBV2
J: TRBJ2-1
CDR3: CASSRETSDINEQFF
DNA: TGTGCCAGCAGTCGGGAGACTAGCGATATCAATGAGCAGTTCTTC

size: NA
length: 15
D: NA
V: TRBV19
J: TRBJ1-1
CDR3: CASRLGIGVSTEAFF
DNA: TGTGCCAGTAGGCTGGGGATCGGTGTGAGTACTGAAGCTTTCTTT

size: NA
length: 16
D: NA
V: TRBV4-3
J: TRBJ2-3
CDR3: CASSQGPSSFADTQYF
DNA: TGCGCCAGCAGCCAGGGACCTTCTAGTTTCGCAGATACGCAGTATTTT

size: NA
length: 15
D: TRBD1
V: TRBV9
J: TRBJ2-3
CDR3: CASRRGDRAGDTQYF
DNA: TGTGCCAGCAGGAGGGGGGACAGGGCGGGAGATACGCAGTATTTT

size: NA
length: 15
D: NA
V: TRBV27
J: TRBJ2-3
CDR3: CASSLVQFSTDTQYF
DNA: TGTGCCAGCAGTTTAGTACAGTTTAGCACAGATACGCAGTATTTT

size: NA
length: 14
D: NA
V: TRBV11-1
J: TRBJ1-1
CDR3: CASSSGLLNTEAFF
DNA: TGTGCCAGCAGTTCAGGGCTTCTGAACACTGAAGCTTTCTTT

size: once
length: 17
D: TRBD2
V: TRBV15
J: TRBJ2-7
CDR3: CATSRGGLAGRSDEQYF
DNA: TGTGCCACCAGCAGGGGTGGACTAGCGGGACGGTCCGACGAGCAGTACTTC

size: NA
length: 15
D: TRBD1
V: TRBV27
J: TRBJ2-6
CDR3: CASTTGGPGANVLTF
DNA: TGTGCCAGCACGACAGGGGGCCCTGGGGCCAACGTCCTGACTTTC

size: NA
length: 17
D: NA
V: TRBV10-3
J: TRBJ2-7
CDR3: CAISEMWSVREGYEQYF
DNA: TGTGCCATCAGTGAGATGTGGTCCGTCCGGGAAGGCTACGAGCAGTACTTC

size: NA
length: 16
D: TRBD2
V: TRBV11-2
J: TRBJ2-7
CDR3: CASSLVTSGGSYEQYF
DNA: TGTGCCAGCAGCTTAGTAACTAGCGGGGGGTCTTACGAGCAGTACTTC

size: NA
length: 14
D: TRBD1
V: TRBV5-4
J: TRBJ1-4
CDR3: CASSPTGRNEKLFF
DNA: TGTGCCAGCAGCCCGACAGGGAGGAATGAAAAACTGTTTTTT

size: NA
length: 14
D: TRBD1
V: TRBV19
J: TRBJ2-4
CDR3: CASSKGQGVGIQYF
DNA: TGTGCCAGTAGTAAGGGACAGGGGGTAGGCATTCAGTACTTC

size: NA
length: 14
D: NA
V: TRBV19
J: TRBJ1-5
CDR3: CASSRGQGRQPQHF
DNA: TGTGCCAGTAGTAGGGGGCAGGGTCGGCAGCCCCAGCATTTT

size: NA
length: 15
D: TRBD1
V: TRBV19
J: TRBJ1-1
CDR3: CASSIAGTGNTEAFF
DNA: TGTGCCAGTAGTATAGCGGGGACAGGGAACACTGAAGCTTTCTTT

size: NA
length: 15
D: NA
V: TRBV4-2
J: TRBJ2-7
CDR3: CASSRLMGGTYEQYF
DNA: TGTGCCAGCAGCCGCCTGATGGGCGGAACCTACGAGCAGTACTTC

size: few
length: 13
D: NA
V: TRBV7-2
J: TRBJ2-2
CDR3: CASSSLATGELFF
DNA: TGTGCCAGCAGCTCCCTCGCTACCGGGGAGCTGTTTTTT

size: NA
length: 15
D: TRBD1
V: TRBV18
J: TRBJ1-5
CDR3: CASSPRQGVDQPQHF
DNA: TGTGCCAGCTCACCACGCCAGGGGGTGGATCAGCCCCAGCATTTT

size: NA
length: 17
D: TRBD1
V: TRBV2
J: TRBJ2-7
CDR3: CASSGGLTGTGSYEQYF
DNA: TGTGCCAGCAGCGGCGGCCTAACCGGGACAGGGTCCTACGAGCAGTACTTC

size: NA
length: 13
D: TRBD1
V: TRBV2
J: TRBJ1-2
CDR3: CASGQDSNYGYTF
DNA: TGTGCCAGCGGACAGGACAGTAACTATGGCTACACCTTC

size: once
length: 14
D: NA
V: TRBV4-3
J: TRBJ1-2
CDR3: CASSQDRVLSGYTF
DNA: TGCGCCAGCAGCCAAGATAGGGTATTGAGCGGCTACACCTTC

size: NA
length: 10
D: NA
V: TRBV6-5
J: TRBJ1-1
CDR3: CASKGTEAFF
DNA: TGTGCCAGCAAGGGGACTGAAGCTTTCTTT

size: NA
length: 15
D: TRBD2
V: TRBV10-2
J: TRBJ2-3
CDR3: CASTALAGATDTQYF
DNA: TGCGCCAGCACAGCGCTAGCGGGAGCCACAGATACGCAGTATTTT

size: NA
length: 13
D: NA
V: TRBV2
J: TRBJ2-6
CDR3: CASRGAGANVLTF
DNA: TGTGCCAGCAGAGGCGCTGGGGCCAACGTCCTGACTTTC

size: NA
length: 16
D: NA
V: TRBV7-9
J: TRBJ1-3
CDR3: CASSLGQGNIGNTIYF
DNA: TGTGCCAGCAGCTTAGGGCAGGGAAATATCGGAAACACCATATATTTT

size: NA
length: 17
D: TRBD2
V: TRBV7-6
J: TRBJ2-2
CDR3: CASSLGISGGSTGELFF
DNA: TGTGCCAGCAGCTTGGGTATTAGCGGGGGTAGCACCGGGGAGCTGTTTTTT

size: NA
length: 17
D: NA
V: TRBV21-1
J: TRBJ1-5
CDR3: CASSKSPGLPRDQPQHF
DNA: TGTGCCAGCAGCAAATCTCCGGGACTCCCCAGGGATCAGCCCCAGCATTTT